This TCR beta chain was recovered during a study of cytomegalovirus exposure and HLA in healthy donors. The primer mix had 60 Vbeta and 13 Jbeta primers. Libraries were prepared by immunoSEQ multiplex PCR; TCRdb keeps only in-frame clonotypes and omits some of them. The sample holds 100,000 to 150,000 clones; roughly three quarters are singletons and the top ten take about 1%. This CDR3 spans 16 amino acids. Germline-derived CDR1 and CDR2 are SGHVS and FQNEAQ. V lost 4 bases, J lost 5 bases, and 9 bases stayed unmatched. The origin of this receptor is a woman aged 60-70 years in good health and CMV-seronegative. The J gene is TRBJ2-7, the V gene TRBV7-8, with TRBD2 matching over 12 bases. The sample consisted of PBMCs. As DNA, the CDR3 is TGTGCCAGCAGCTCGGACCTAGCGGGAGGGCCCGACGAGCAGTACTTC. Amino acid sequence: CASSSDLAGGPDEQYF.